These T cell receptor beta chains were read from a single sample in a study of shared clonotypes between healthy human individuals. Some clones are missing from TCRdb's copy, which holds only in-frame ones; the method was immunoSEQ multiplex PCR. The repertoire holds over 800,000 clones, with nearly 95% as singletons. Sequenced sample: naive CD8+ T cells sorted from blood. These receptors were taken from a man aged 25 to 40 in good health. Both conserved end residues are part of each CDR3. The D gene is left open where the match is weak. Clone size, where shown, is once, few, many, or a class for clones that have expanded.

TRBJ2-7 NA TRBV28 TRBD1 CASSSSRDSFLYEQYF TGTGCCAGCAGTTCCTCTCGGGACAGCTTTCTCTACGAGCAGTACTTC
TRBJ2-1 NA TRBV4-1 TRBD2 CASSPQPGGRAYNEQFF TGCGCCAGCAGCCCTCAACCGGGGGGGAGGGCATACAATGAGCAGTTCTTC
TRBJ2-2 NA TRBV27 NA CASSAASVTGELFF TGTGCCAGCAGTGCAGCTAGCGTCACCGGGGAGCTGTTTTTT
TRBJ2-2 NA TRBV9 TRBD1 CASSAGQGFSGELFF TGTGCCAGCAGCGCCGGACAGGGGTTTTCCGGGGAGCTGTTTTTT
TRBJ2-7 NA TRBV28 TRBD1 CASSFPTTGATYEQYF TGTGCCAGCAGTTTCCCCACGACAGGGGCCACCTACGAGCAGTACTTC
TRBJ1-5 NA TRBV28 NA CASRRDGNQPQHF TGTGCCAGCAGGAGAGACGGCAATCAGCCCCAGCATTTT
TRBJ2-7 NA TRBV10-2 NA CASSESLTGSYEQYF TGCGCCAGCAGTGAGTCTTTGACAGGATCCTACGAGCAGTACTTC
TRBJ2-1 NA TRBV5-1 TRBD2 CASSLAGGLGNEQFF TGCGCCAGCAGCTTGGCGGGGGGACTTGGGAATGAGCAGTTCTTC
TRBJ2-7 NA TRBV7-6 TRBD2 CASSLEGAGNYEQYF TGTGCCAGCAGCTTAGAGGGAGCGGGAAACTACGAGCAGTACTTC
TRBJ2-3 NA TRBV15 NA CATSRDGGFTDTQYF TGTGCCACCAGCAGAGATGGGGGATTTACAGATACGCAGTATTTT
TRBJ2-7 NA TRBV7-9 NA CASSPDSLPYEQYF TGTGCCAGCAGCCCGGACAGTTTACCCTACGAGCAGTACTTC
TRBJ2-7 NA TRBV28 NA CASSYLLPGTKQYF TGTGCCAGCAGCTATCTTTTACCCGGGACCAAGCAGTACTTC
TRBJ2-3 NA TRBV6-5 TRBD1 CASSYSLTGGRDTQYF TGTGCCAGCAGTTACTCGTTGACAGGGGGGCGAGATACGCAGTATTTT
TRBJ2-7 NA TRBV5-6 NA CASSLRGNSYEQYF TGTGCCAGCAGCTTGCGAGGGAACTCCTACGAGCAGTACTTC
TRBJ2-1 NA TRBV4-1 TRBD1 CASSQVRGQGPRDEQFF TGCGCCAGCAGCCAGGTCAGGGGACAGGGGCCGCGCGATGAGCAGTTCTTC
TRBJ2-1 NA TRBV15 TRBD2 CATSRDPGLAGVEQFF TGTGCCACCAGCAGAGACCCGGGACTAGCGGGAGTTGAGCAGTTCTTC
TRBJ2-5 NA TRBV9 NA CASSVDGTPGETQYF TGTGCCAGCAGCGTAGACGGAACCCCCGGGGAGACCCAGTACTTC
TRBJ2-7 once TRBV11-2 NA CASGLWGNEQYF TGTGCCAGCGGCTTGTGGGGGAACGAGCAGTACTTC
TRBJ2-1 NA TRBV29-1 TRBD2 CSVEGGSGRSYNEQFF TGCAGCGTTGAAGGGGGTAGCGGGAGGTCCTACAATGAGCAGTTCTTC
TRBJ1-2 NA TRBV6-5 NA CASSYSRANSYGYTF TGTGCCAGCAGTTACTCGAGGGCTAACAGCTATGGCTACACCTTC
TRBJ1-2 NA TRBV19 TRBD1 CASLGTGNRRGYGYTF TGTGCCAGTTTGGGGACAGGGAATAGGAGAGGCTATGGCTACACCTTC
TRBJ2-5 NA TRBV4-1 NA CASSHSRGQYQETQYF TGCGCCAGCAGCCACTCCAGGGGCCAGTACCAAGAGACCCAGTACTTC